Below are 26 T cell receptor beta chains sequenced from a single sample in a study of T-cell memory formation after mild COVID-19. TCRdb re-derived calls from the 5' RACE reads in MiXCR, one entry per CDR3 protein. The repertoire holds a few hundred thousand distinct CDR3 sequences, with roughly 20% as singletons. Specimen: PBMCs or a T cell subset sorted from them (not recorded which). These receptors were collected from an adult woman who had mild COVID-19 (a few samples of this study predate the infection). Cell type and time point are not known.

In this sample, this clonotype turned up a few times. The V gene is TRBV7-2, the J gene TRBJ2-7; D remains unclear. Germline assignment: CDR1 SGHTA and CDR2 FQGNSA. This CDR3 contains 12 residues. V lost 2 bases to trimming and J lost 3 bases, with 5 bases between them. The chain's CDR3 is CASSLFDYEQYF. The DNA for the CDR3 is TGTGCCAGCAGCTTATTTGACTACGAGCAGTACTTC.

The chain employs TRBV27 and TRBJ2-1; D gene uncertain. V was trimmed by 6 bases and J by 4 bases, leaving 10 bases between them. This CDR3 contains 13 residues. Germline V lookup: CDR1 MNHEY, CDR2 SMNVEV (reference sequence). The CDR3 reads CASSFGRYNEQFF. The CDR3 nucleotides are TGTGCCAGCAGCTTCGGACGGTACAATGAGCAGTTCTTC.

The sample holds many counts of this clonotype. The chain uses TRBV6-5 and TRBJ2-3; 11 positions agree with TRBD2. This CDR3 comprises 15 residues. The V gene end was trimmed by 6 bases and the J gene end by 6 bases; junction bases not matched to a gene: 8. CDR1 and CDR2 (germline): MNHEY, SVGAGI. CDR3 protein: CASRELAGVSDTQYF. For the CDR3, the DNA is TGTGCCAGCAGGGAACTAGCGGGAGTCAGCGATACGCAGTATTTT.

This clonotype showed up just a few times. V gene TRBV6-2 or TRBV6-3 combines with J gene TRBJ2-3; 7 bases are shared with TRBD1. This CDR3 has 14 residues. Per germline, CDR1 MNHEY and CDR2 SVGEGT. V lost 6 bases and J lost 2; bases outside the gene matches: 5. The DNA of the CDR3 is TGTGCCAGCAGCTGGGGACAGCCCACAGATACGCAGTATTTT. Protein product: CASSWGQPTDTQYF.

This clonotype has a handful of counts. This sequence joins TRBV5-6 and TRBJ2-7, with 7 nucleotides matching TRBD1. This CDR3 comprises 13 residues. Germline CDR1 reads SGHDT; CDR2 reads YYEEEE. Losses at the gene ends were 5 bases for V and 1 base for J; bases not matched to a gene: 3. This CDR3 is CASRMTGSYEQYF. The CDR3 DNA is TGTGCCAGCAGGATGACAGGGTCCTACGAGCAGTACTTC. Combining the CDR3 with reference TRBV5-6 and TRBJ2-7 gives the whole variable domain DAGVTQSPTHLIKTRGQQVTLRCSPKSGHDTVSWYQQALGQGPQFIFQYYEEEERQRGNFPDRFSGHQFPNYSSELNVNALLLGDSALYLCASRMTGSYEQYFGPGTRLTVT.

This clonotype occurred a few times. This chain uses TRBV29-1 with TRBJ2-5; 7 bases match TRBD2. Germline CDR1 is SQVTM and CDR2 is ANQGSEA. After removal of 4 bases from V and 5 bases from J, the junction contained 7 bases not matched to a gene. The CDR3 loop spans 13 amino acids. As DNA, the CDR3 is TGCAGCGTTGGCGGGAGAATCGTGGAGACCCAGTACTTC. It translates to CSVGGRIVETQYF.

This clonotype was observed a few times. The V and J genes are TRBV7-2 and TRBJ1-1; D perhaps matches TRBD1 (5 bases). This CDR3 has 14 residues. Germline V gene data show CDR1 as SGHTA and CDR2 as FQGNSA. V was pared by 5 bases and J by 2 bases, with 12 bases between. The CDR3 DNA follows: TGTGCCAGCAGCAGAACCAGGGTCAACACTGAAGCTTTCTTT. As protein: CASSRTRVNTEAFF.

The chain has TRBV5-1 and TRBJ2-7; 12 bases agree with TRBD2. Trimming at V came to 1 base and at J to 4 bases, leaving 9 bases not matched to a gene. Germline V lookup: CDR1 SGHRS, CDR2 YFSETQ. This CDR3 is built from 17 residues. CDR3 nucleotides: TGCGCCAGCAGCTTGCACTCTAGCGGGGGGGCCGAGTACGAGCAGTACTTC. Translation gives CASSLHSSGGAEYEQYF. The full variable domain, in which reference TRBV5-1 and TRBJ2-7 provide the parts outside the CDR3, is KAGVTQTPRYLIKTRGQQVTLSCSPISGHRSVSWYQQTPGQGLQFLFEYFSETQRNKGNFPGRFSGRQFSNSRSEMNVSTLELGDSALYLCASSLHSSGGAEYEQYFGPGTRLTVT.

Ten or more counts support this clonotype. This chain connects TRBV7-8 to TRBJ1-1, with D perhaps TRBD1 (5 bases). This CDR3 comprises 15 residues. Deletions cut 0 bases from V and 0 bases from J, with 8 bases between. Germline V CDR1 and CDR2: SGHVS, FQNEAQ. The CDR3 DNA is TGTGCCAGCAGCTTAGCTGGAGGGGTGAACACTGAAGCTTTCTTT. Translating it yields CASSLAGGVNTEAFF.

This clonotype came up a few times. The chain couples TRBV6-5 to TRBJ2-1, with 11 bases matching TRBD2. V lost 7 bases, J lost 2 bases, and 7 bases stayed unmatched. Germline V gene lookup returns CDR1 MNHEY and CDR2 SVGAGI. The CDR3 is made up of 16 amino acids. As DNA, the CDR3 is TGTGCCAGCACCTCACTAGCGGGAGTAACCTACAATGAGCAGTTCTTC. Protein sequence: CASTSLAGVTYNEQFF.

The table lists this clonotype with a few counts. The chain links TRBV19 to TRBJ1-1; unclear D gene. This CDR3 has 11 amino acids. The germline CDR1 and CDR2 sequences are LNHDA and SQIVND (reference sequence). The V end was cut by 8 bases, the J end by 4 bases, with 8 bases between. CDR3 residues: CASGWFTEAFF. CDR3 bases: TGTGCCAGTGGATGGTTCACTGAAGCTTTCTTT. Drawing the rest from reference TRBV19 and TRBJ1-1, the complete variable domain is DGGITQSPKYLFRKEGQNVTLSCEQNLNHDAMYWYRQDPGQGLRLIYYSQIVNDFQKGDIAEGYSVSREKKESFPLTVTSAQKNPTAFYLCASGWFTEAFFGQGTRLTVV.

This clonotype was picked up many times. J is TRBJ2-1 and V is TRBV7-2, with D unclear. V was clipped by 5 bases and J by 6 bases, with 5 bases between them. The germline V gene has CDR1 SGHTA and CDR2 FQGNSA. The CDR3 runs 11 residues. The CDR3 DNA reads TGTGCCAGCAGCCCCTCCAATGAGCAGTTCTTC. Translation gives CASSPSNEQFF.

The CDR3 is CSVGELVNEQFF. The CDR3 DNA follows: TGCAGCGTTGGGGAGCTAGTCAATGAGCAGTTCTTC. V gene TRBV29-1 combines with J gene TRBJ2-1, with D possibly TRBD2 on 5 matching bases. Trimming left V 4 bases short and J 6 bases short, with 10 bases between. The CDR3 loop spans 12 amino acids. CDR1 is SQVTM, CDR2 ANQGSEA, per germline.

This clonotype was seen a handful of times. The chain is built from TRBV12-3 or TRBV12-4 and TRBJ2-1; D unclear. V gave up 2 bases and J gave up 5 bases, with 10 bases separating them. This CDR3 region has 14 residues. DNA for the CDR3: TGTGCCAGCAGTTTAAAGCAGGCGGACAATGAGCAGTTCTTC. It encodes CASSLKQADNEQFF.

This chain links TRBV21-1 with TRBJ1-1; TRBD1 was called by the table and not checked on the DNA. TRBV21-1 is a pseudogene segment. The CDR3 has 17 amino acids. This chain's CDR3 is CASSSPSRRTGGTEAFF. CDR3 bases: TGTGCCAGCAGCTCACCCTCCCGCCGGACAGGGGGCACTGAAGCTTTCTTT.

In its sample, this clonotype was seen many times. CDR3 sequence: CASSQVRSGTRYNEQFF. In DNA form, the CDR3 reads TGCGCCAGCAGCCAAGTTCGATCCGGGACACGATACAATGAGCAGTTCTTC. The chain employs TRBV4-1 and TRBJ2-1, with a weak D call TRBD1 (6 bases). Germline V lookup: CDR1 MGHRA, CDR2 YSYEKL. This CDR3 comprises 17 residues. V was clipped by 1 base and J by 4 bases, with 17 bases between them.

This clonotype showed up just once. The chain is built from TRBV12-3 or TRBV12-4 and TRBJ2-7; TRBD1 agrees at 9 bases. The CDR3 length is 14 residues. V lost 6 bases, J lost 2 bases, and 5 bases stayed unmatched. The CDR3 protein is CASSGQGSPYEQYF. The CDR3 DNA is TGTGCCAGCAGCGGACAGGGGAGCCCCTACGAGCAGTACTTC.

The rearrangement uses TRBV6-5 and TRBJ2-7; 12 positions agree with TRBD1. Trimming took 10 bases from V and 2 from J; bases not matched to a gene: 6. The CDR3 runs 14 residues. Per germline, CDR1 MNHEY and CDR2 SVGAGI. CDR3 in amino acids: CATRDRGLTYEQYF. The CDR3 DNA reads TGTGCCACCCGGGACAGGGGGCTAACCTACGAGCAGTACTTC.

This clonotype showed up just a few times. CDR3 in DNA: TGTGCCAGCAGTCTGACAGGGGGGGAAGAGGTTGTGGGCAATCAGCCCCAGCATTTT. This gives the protein CASSLTGGEEVVGNQPQHF. The chain combines TRBV6-6 with TRBJ1-5, with 9 bases identical to TRBD1. Germline lookup yields CDR1 MNHNY and CDR2 SVGAGI (reference sequence). J gave up 2 bases and V 5 bases, and 16 bases lay outside the gene matches. The CDR3 has 19 residues.

This chain links TRBV20-1 with TRBJ2-1, with 7 bases identical to TRBD2. There are 14 residues in the CDR3. Losses at the gene ends were 6 bases for V and 9 bases for J; bases not matched to a gene: 14. Germline values: CDR1 DFQATT, CDR2 SNEGSKA (reference sequence). This CDR3 is CSAIGLERSSEQFF. CDR3 nucleotides: TGCAGTGCAATCGGACTAGAGCGATCGTCTGAGCAGTTCTTC.

This chain joins TRBV6-5 and TRBJ2-7; TRBD2 aligns across 7 bases. In germline, CDR1 is MNHEY, CDR2 SVGAGI. V was pared by 7 bases and J by 2 bases, with 5 bases of the junction left unmatched. This CDR3 spans 13 amino acids. CDR3 sequence: CASTQGGTYEQYF. CDR3 DNA: TGTGCCAGCACCCAGGGAGGGACCTACGAGCAGTACTTC.

The chain is built from TRBV19 and TRBJ1-5, with D possibly TRBD1 on 6 matching bases. In germline, CDR1 is LNHDA, CDR2 SQIVND (reference sequence). V was clipped by 3 bases and J by 4 bases, with 13 bases between them. There are 15 residues in the CDR3. This chain's CDR3 is CASSISRGDNQPQHF. The CDR3 DNA reads TGTGCCAGTAGTATTAGCAGGGGTGATAATCAGCCCCAGCATTTT. The whole variable domain, remainder taken from reference TRBV19 and TRBJ1-5, is DGGITQSPKYLFRKEGQNVTLSCEQNLNHDAMYWYRQDPGQGLRLIYYSQIVNDFQKGDIAEGYSVSREKKESFPLTVTSAQKNPTAFYLCASSISRGDNQPQHFGDGTRLSIL.

V and J are TRBV20-1 and TRBJ1-1, with TRBD1 matching 8 bases. V trimming: 3 bases; J trimming: 6 bases; junction bases outside the gene matches: 6. This CDR3 region has 13 residues. Germline values: CDR1 DFQATT, CDR2 SNEGSKA (reference sequence). The CDR3 loop is CSARPRGRSEAFF. CDR3 DNA sequence: TGCAGTGCTAGGCCCAGGGGGCGGTCTGAAGCTTTCTTT.

This clonotype was seen more than once but under ten times. V gene TRBV6-5 combines with J gene TRBJ1-4; tentatively, D is TRBD1 (6 bases). The germline CDR1 and CDR2 sequences are MNHEY and SVGAGI. The CDR3 runs to 14 residues. The ends were cut back, 6 bases at V and 6 bases at J, with 14 bases in the middle. The CDR3 region is CASRPTGVDEKLFF. CDR3 nucleotides: TGTGCCAGCAGACCGACAGGAGTGGATGAAAAACTGTTTTTT.

This chain connects TRBV3-2 to TRBJ1-2; the D segment call TRBD1 is taken from the table without a DNA check. TRBV3-2 is given as a pseudogene. This CDR3 spans 16 amino acids. The CDR3 is CASPGNYTTVRYGYTF. CDR3 DNA: TGTGCCAGCCCGGGGAACTACACGACGGTCCGGTATGGCTACACCTTC.

This chain uses TRBV19 with TRBJ1-6, with a weak D call TRBD1 (5 bases). Deletions cut 10 bases from V and 7 bases from J, with 14 bases between. Germline-derived CDR1 and CDR2 are LNHDA and SQIVND (reference sequence). The CDR3 is made up of 13 amino acids. The chain's CDR3 is CATSGTANSPLHF. CDR3 sequence (DNA): TGTGCCACCTCCGGGACGGCAAATTCACCCCTCCACTTT.